The entry that follows covers one T cell receptor beta chain sequence. PCR involved 60 Vbeta and 13 Jbeta primers. Here immunoSEQ multiplex PCR was the method, and the copy in TCRdb shows in-frame clones only, minus some. The sample lists 160,000 or so clones, more than 70% occurring once. This sample was taken from a study of cytomegalovirus exposure and HLA in healthy donors. The J segment lost 0 bases and the V segment lost 7 bases, leaving 10 bases of the junction unmatched. CDR1 is SNHLY, CDR2 FYNNEI, per germline. The CDR3 consists of 16 residues. This sequence joins TRBV2 and TRBJ2-5; the match to TRBD2 covers 8 bases. The receptor was derived from a man under 40 in good health and CMV-seronegative. The sample comprised PBMCs. In nucleotides, the CDR3 is TGTGCCAGCACCATCCCCGGCGGGGGGAACCAAGAGACCCAGTACTTC. Its translation: CASTIPGGGNQETQYF. The full variable domain, with the rest looked up from reference TRBV2 and TRBJ2-5, is EPEVTQTPSHQVTQMGQEVILRCVPISNHLYFYWYRQILGQKVEFLVSFYNNEISEKSEIFDDQFSVERPDGSNFTLKIRSTKLEDSAMYFCASTIPGGGNQETQYFGPGTRLLVL.